These T cell receptor beta chains were read from a single sample in a study of radiation and T cells in renal cell carcinoma. Clones were sequenced by immunoSEQ multiplex PCR, and TCRdb holds only the in-frame ones, with some missing. The sample yields about 130,000 clones, around 90% seen once. The sample in question was blood, obtained from a patient whose treatment included radiotherapy and nephrectomy. Receptors originate from a woman between 65 and 79 years old with renal cell carcinoma. CDR3s include the opening cysteine and the closing phenylalanine or tryptophan. Each record gives: V gene, J gene, clone size, D gene, CDR3 protein, CDR3 DNA. The D gene is left open where the match is weak. Clone size is shown for a subset of rows, as once, few, many or a class of expanded clone.

TRBV7-3,TRBJ1-1,few,TRBD1,CASSYRDRENTEAFF,TGTGCCAGCAGCTACCGCGACAGGGAGAACACTGAAGCTTTCTTT
TRBV2,TRBJ2-3,NA,TRBD2,CASRLTSGVTDTQYF,TGTGCCAGCAGGCTTACTAGCGGGGTCACAGATACGCAGTATTTT
TRBV7-2,TRBJ2-4,NA,TRBD2,CASSLAGVAKNIQYF,TGTGCCAGCAGCCTAGCGGGGGTAGCCAAAAACATTCAGTACTTC
TRBV7-2,TRBJ1-5,NA,NA,CASSLVGGQGNQPQHF,TGTGCCAGCAGCTTAGTTGGCGGTCAGGGAAATCAGCCCCAGCATTTT
TRBV5-1,TRBJ2-7,NA,TRBD2,CASRPTSGGLRYEQYF,TGCGCCAGCAGACCGACTAGCGGGGGTCTCAGGTACGAGCAGTACTTC
TRBV15,TRBJ2-1,NA,TRBD2,CATSRDPAGFDEQFF,TGTGCCACCAGCAGAGATCCAGCGGGGTTCGATGAGCAGTTCTTC
TRBV25-1,TRBJ1-6,NA,NA,CASSATGISPLHF,TGTGCCAGCAGTGCAACAGGGATTTCACCCCTCCACTTT
TRBV4-3,TRBJ2-2,NA,TRBD2,CASSQDLSGGAGELFF,TGCGCCAGCAGCCAAGATCTGAGCGGGGGTGCCGGGGAGCTGTTTTTT
TRBV7-9,TRBJ1-5,NA,TRBD1,CASSPGTGVQQPQHF,TGTGCCAGCAGCCCAGGGACAGGGGTTCAACAGCCCCAGCATTTT
TRBV7-8,TRBJ2-1,NA,TRBD2,CASSLSGGAYNEQFF,TGTGCCAGCAGCTTAAGCGGGGGGGCCTACAATGAGCAGTTCTTC
TRBV29-1,TRBJ2-7,NA,NA,CSARSSYEQYF,TGCAGCGCTAGGAGCTCCTACGAGCAGTACTTC
TRBV7-2,TRBJ2-3,NA,TRBD2,CASSLAVLAGRAQYF,TGTGCCAGCAGCTTAGCGGTGCTAGCGGGGAGGGCGCAGTATTTT
TRBV2,TRBJ1-5,NA,TRBD1,CASRGQGGNQPQHF,TGTGCCAGCAGGGGACAGGGGGGGAACCAGCCCCAGCATTTT
TRBV7-9,TRBJ2-6,NA,NA,CASSIGLSGANVLTF,TGTGCCAGCAGCATTGGACTCTCTGGGGCCAACGTCCTGACTTTC
TRBV19,TRBJ2-7,NA,NA,CASSDTAHSYEQYF,TGTGCCAGTTCGGACACAGCGCACTCCTACGAGCAGTACTTC
TRBV13,TRBJ2-2,NA,TRBD2,CASSLGLAGDAGELFF,TGTGCCAGCAGCTTGGGACTAGCGGGGGACGCCGGGGAGCTGTTTTTT
TRBV4-3,TRBJ2-1,NA,NA,CASSQGAGAPYNEQFF,TGCGCCAGCAGCCAAGGGGCAGGGGCCCCCTACAATGAGCAGTTCTTC
TRBV6-1,TRBJ2-5,NA,NA,CASSVGGPQETQYF,TGTGCCAGCAGTGTCGGGGGGCCCCAAGAGACCCAGTACTTC
TRBV13,TRBJ2-5,NA,TRBD2,CASTLTGGAETQYF,TGTGCCAGCACCCTTACGGGGGGGGCGGAGACCCAGTACTTC
TRBV6-6,TRBJ2-7,NA,TRBD2,CASGTSEVQYF,TGTGCCAGCGGGACTAGCGAAGTGCAGTACTTC
TRBV4-1,TRBJ1-4,NA,NA,CASARGDREKLFF,TGCGCCAGCGCAAGAGGAGACAGGGAAAAACTGTTTTTT
TRBV19,TRBJ2-1,NA,TRBD2,CASRSSSGGSYNEQFF,TGTGCCAGTAGGTCCTCTAGCGGGGGCTCCTACAATGAGCAGTTCTTC
TRBV7-2,TRBJ1-5,NA,TRBD1,CASRRTPGTGGRQPQHF,TGTGCCAGCAGACGAACCCCCGGGACAGGGGGAAGACAGCCCCAGCATTTT
TRBV4-3,TRBJ1-2,NA,TRBD1,CASSHDRGGYTF,TGCGCCAGCAGCCATGACAGGGGTGGCTACACCTTC
TRBV15,TRBJ1-2,NA,NA,CATSRDGTGEGYGYTF,TGTGCCACCAGCAGAGATGGGACCGGGGAGGGATATGGCTACACCTTC
TRBV10-1,TRBJ1-2,NA,NA,CASSEDYGYTF,TGCGCCAGCAGTGAGGACTATGGCTACACCTTC
TRBV6-4,TRBJ2-3,NA,TRBD2,CASSASGGSTDTQYF,TGTGCCAGCAGTGCCTCGGGGGGGAGCACAGATACGCAGTATTTT
TRBV2,TRBJ1-3,NA,TRBD1,CASSPGGSWGNTIYF,TGTGCCAGCAGCCCAGGGGGGAGCTGGGGAAACACCATATATTTT
TRBV5-4,TRBJ2-3,NA,TRBD2,CASTSLKRGMEQYF,TGTGCCAGCACCTCACTTAAGCGGGGAATGGAGCAGTATTTT
TRBV9,TRBJ1-6,few,NA,CASSVGSENSPLHF,TGTGCCAGCAGCGTCGGCTCTGAGAATTCACCCCTCCACTTT
TRBV7-2,TRBJ2-2,NA,NA,CASSLLRSGELFF,TGTGCCAGCAGCTTATTGAGGTCCGGGGAGCTGTTTTTT
TRBV11-2,TRBJ1-2,NA,NA,CASSLGHYGYTF,TGTGCCAGCAGCTTAGGGCACTATGGCTACACCTTC
TRBV1,TRBJ2-5,NA,NA,CTSSQGMLAGGPLGQETQYF,TGCACCAGCAGCCAAGGGATGCTAGCGGGGGGGCCTTTGGGGCAAGAGACCCAGTACTTC
TRBV5-4,TRBJ1-1,NA,NA,CASSFYDSNTEAFF,TGTGCCAGCAGCTTCTATGACAGCAACACTGAAGCTTTCTTT
TRBV6-1,TRBJ2-4,NA,TRBD2,CASSDGLENIQYF,TGTGCCAGCAGTGATGGACTAGAAAACATTCAGTACTTC
TRBV9,TRBJ2-1,NA,TRBD2,CASSPQLGRNEQFF,TGTGCCAGCAGCCCTCAACTCGGGAGGAATGAGCAGTTCTTC
TRBV7-9,TRBJ2-7,NA,NA,CASSVQGGVEQYF,TGTGCCAGCAGCGTCCAAGGTGGGGTCGAGCAGTACTTC
TRBV5-1,TRBJ2-3,NA,NA,CASSLSLGQTDTQYF,TGCGCCAGCAGCTTATCGTTGGGCCAAACAGATACGCAGTATTTT
TRBV11-3,TRBJ2-7,once,NA,CASSLGPSSYEQYF,TGTGCCAGCAGCCTCGGACCCAGCTCCTACGAGCAGTACTTC
TRBV4-1,TRBJ1-1,few,NA,CASSQRALNTEAFF,TGCGCCAGCAGCCAAAGGGCATTGAACACTGAAGCTTTCTTT
TRBV7-2,TRBJ2-7,NA,NA,CASSLAGELYEQYF,TGTGCCAGCAGCTTAGCGGGGGAGCTCTACGAGCAGTACTTC
TRBV5-4,TRBJ2-1,NA,TRBD1,CASSSSTDRENEQFF,TGTGCCAGCAGCTCTTCTACGGACAGGGAAAATGAGCAGTTCTTC
TRBV4-3,TRBJ2-3,NA,NA,CASSQAGAGTDTQYF,TGCGCCAGCAGCCAAGCAGGGGCAGGCACAGATACGCAGTATTTT
TRBV27,TRBJ2-3,NA,NA,CASSARQFQSDTQYF,TGTGCCAGCAGTGCCCGACAGTTCCAATCGGATACGCAGTATTTT
TRBV19,TRBJ2-7,once,TRBD1,CASSPGQVSYEQYF,TGTGCCAGTAGTCCGGGACAGGTATCCTACGAGCAGTACTTC
TRBV25-1,TRBJ1-2,NA,NA,CASSRGYGYTF,TGTGCCAGCAGCAGGGGTTATGGCTACACCTTC